One and the same sample provided the 29 T cell receptor beta chains below, sequenced in a study of post-analysis software for immune sequencing data. General study results and limits: With TRBV5-6, TRBV5-1 and TRBV20-1 included, about five TRBV segments were more frequent in patients than in controls.

Every TCR beta cDNA library bore unique molecular identifiers. Each CDR3 protein gets one entry after TCRdb re-called the PCR reads with MiXCR. This sample has about 820,000 distinct CDR3 sequences, with about 57% found just once. Antigen specificity for these receptors is unknown. Sequencing was carried out using blood. Every receptor here comes from a girl between 10 and 17 years old with multiple sclerosis.

The gene calls are TRBV20-1 and TRBJ2-4; possibly TRBD2 for D (5 bases). CDR3 length equals 14 residues. Germline CDR1 DFQATT, CDR2 SNEGSKA (reference sequence). V was shortened by 0 bases and J by 7 bases, with 13 bases between the two germline ends. CDR3 sequence (DNA): TGCAGTGCTAGAGAATCAACGGGGAATAACATTCAGTACTTC. Its translation: CSARESTGNNIQYF.

This sequence joins TRBV7-2 and TRBJ1-5; 9 bases are shared with TRBD1. CDR3 size: 15 residues. J gave up 4 bases and V 5 bases, and 6 bases lay outside the gene matches. Germline V CDR1 and CDR2: SGHTA, FQGNSA. The CDR3 loop reads CASSRTGQGNQPQHF. The CDR3, as DNA: TGTGCCAGCAGCCGAACGGGACAGGGTAATCAGCCCCAGCATTTT.

This chain links TRBV29-1 with TRBJ2-5, with D uncertain. Between the trimmed V and J ends, which lost 5 bases and 0 bases, there was a span of 4 bases. Germline values: CDR1 SQVTM, CDR2 ANQGSEA. The CDR3 sequence is 11 residues long. CDR3: CSVRYQETQYF. CDR3 nucleotide sequence: TGCAGCGTTCGGTACCAAGAGACCCAGTACTTC.

This chain links TRBV5-5 with TRBJ2-4; 8 nucleotides line up with TRBD2. The DNA end lines up better with TRBJ2-7; the J call may be wrong. The germline CDR1 and CDR2 sequences are SGHKS and YYEKEE (reference sequence). The CDR3 runs to 17 residues. The DNA of the CDR3 is TGTGCCAGCAGCTCCATAAGTACAAAACTAGCGGCCTACGAGCAGTACTTC. Translated: CASSSISTKLAAYEQYF.

The rearrangement uses TRBV6-2 or TRBV6-3 and TRBJ2-1; 8 positions match TRBD1. V was pared by 7 bases and J by 0 bases, with 5 bases of the junction left unmatched. The CDR3 is 15 residues long. CDR1 and CDR2 (germline): MNHEY, SVGEGT. The CDR3 loop is CASTEGQVSYNEQFF. CDR3 coding DNA: TGTGCCAGCACCGAGGGACAGGTCTCCTACAATGAGCAGTTCTTC.

The chain is built from TRBV29-1 and TRBJ1-5, with a weak D call TRBD1 (5 bases). Germline values: CDR1 SQVTM, CDR2 ANQGSEA. The V and J ends lost 4 bases and 0 bases respectively, with 7 bases between them. The CDR3 has 13 residues. In DNA form, the CDR3 reads TGCAGCGTTGCGGGGGATAGCAATCAGCCCCAGCATTTT. This codes for CSVAGDSNQPQHF.

The gene calls are TRBV10-3 and TRBJ2-5; maybe TRBD1 (7 bases). The germline gives CDR1 ENHRY, CDR2 SYGVKD. This CDR3 is built from 15 residues. The V gene lost 4 bases and the J gene lost 3 bases, with 15 bases spanning the gap. This CDR3 reads CAISGRGRGEETQYF. As DNA, the CDR3 is TGTGCCATCAGTGGCCGTGGCAGGGGGGAAGAGACCCAGTACTTC.

This rearrangement joins TRBV5-6 to TRBJ2-3, with 7 positions matching TRBD1. The CDR3 sequence is 15 residues long. V lost 3 bases to trimming and J lost 2 bases; unmatched junction nucleotides: 6. Germline loops: CDR1 SGHDT, CDR2 YYEEEE. The CDR3 sequence: CASSSRDSLTDTQYF. CDR3 nucleotides: TGTGCCAGCAGCTCCCGGGACAGCCTCACAGATACGCAGTATTTT.

J is TRBJ1-5 and V is TRBV6-6, with 7 bases identical to TRBD1. CDR3 size: 15 residues. The V gene's germline CDR1 is MNHNY and CDR2 SVGAGI (reference sequence). V shed 6 bases and J 3 bases; nucleotides not matched to a gene: 8. The DNA of the CDR3 is TGTGCCAGCAGGCAGGGACAGACCTACAATCAGCCCCAGCATTTT. Encoded protein: CASRQGQTYNQPQHF.

This clonotype was seen only a few times. The rearrangement joins TRBV12-3 or TRBV12-4 to TRBJ2-5, with TRBD2 identical over 7 bases. Trimming at V came to 5 bases and at J to 3 bases, leaving 3 bases not matched to a gene. There are 13 residues in the CDR3. CDR3 bases: TGTGCCAGCAGTACCGGGGGGAAAGAGACCCAGTACTTC. Protein: CASSTGGKETQYF.

In DNA form, the CDR3 reads TGTGCCAGCAGCGTAGGGGGTATAGCGGGAGCCAACTACAATGAGCAGTTCTTC. Protein: CASSVGGIAGANYNEQFF. The chain has TRBV9 and TRBJ2-1, with 9 bases lining up with TRBD2. CDR1 is SGDLS and CDR2 is YYNGEE in the germline V gene. The CDR3 is 18 residues long. V gave up 0 bases and J gave up 3 bases; unmatched junction bases: 10. Based on the CDR3 plus reference TRBV9 and TRBJ2-1, the full variable domain is DSGVTQTPKHLITATGQRVTLRCSPRSGDLSVYWYQQSLDQGLQFLIQYYNGEERAKGNILERFSAQQFPDLHSELNLSSLELGDSALYFCASSVGGIAGANYNEQFFGPGTRLTVL.

The rearrangement uses TRBV12-3 or TRBV12-4 and TRBJ2-5, with 11 bases matching TRBD1. The DNA matches TRBJ2-7 better at its end, which makes the J call doubtful. This CDR3 contains 16 residues. CDR3: CASSSTIGQGAVEQYF. Here the CDR3 DNA reads TGTGCCAGCAGTTCAACCATCGGACAGGGGGCGGTCGAGCAGTACTTC.

The chain joins TRBV29-1 to TRBJ2-1, with TRBD2 matching over 7 bases. The CDR3 has 11 amino acids. Germline values: CDR1 SQVTM, CDR2 ANQGSEA. Losses at the gene ends were 6 bases for V and 12 bases for J; bases not matched to a gene: 8. For the CDR3, the DNA is TGCAGCGTCGACGGGGGGAGGGGGCAGTTCTTC. Translation: CSVDGGRGQFF.

With respect to this clonotype: The junction departs from the called germline gene at one end, perhaps through a read error. The chain joins TRBV12-3 or TRBV12-4 to TRBJ2-1; 10 bases line up with TRBD2. The CDR3 length is 14 residues. This chain's CDR3 is CASTLGTSVNGQFF. The DNA for the CDR3 is TGTGCCAGCACTCTTGGGACTAGCGTCAATGGGCAGTTCTTC.

The rearrangement links TRBV29-1 to TRBJ2-5; weak D call: TRBD2 (6 bases). V lost 7 bases and J lost 1, with 28 bases in between. The germline V gene has CDR1 SQVTM and CDR2 ANQGSEA. CDR3 length equals 18 residues. CDR3 amino acids: CSAARGYEDLTIQETQYF. The CDR3, as DNA: TGCAGCGCTGCACGGGGGTACGAGGACCTAACTATCCAAGAGACCCAGTACTTC.

This chain links TRBV3-1 with TRBJ1-1; perhaps TRBD1 as D (5 bases). The germline V gene has CDR1 LGHDT and CDR2 YNNKEL (reference sequence). With 0 bases removed from V and 11 bases from J, the gap between germline ends came to 19 bases. The CDR3 is 15 residues long. Here the CDR3 DNA reads TGTGCCAGCAGCCAAGATCCCCACCCCGGACACAGGGCTTTCTTT. As protein: CASSQDPHPGHRAFF. Drawing the rest from reference TRBV3-1 and TRBJ1-1, the complete variable domain is DTAVSQTPKYLVTQMGNDKSIKCEQNLGHDTMYWYKQDSKKFLKIMFSYNNKELIINETVPNRFSPKSPDKAHLNLHINSLELGDSAVYFCASSQDPHPGHRAFFGQGTRLTVV.

This clonotype was seen more than once but under ten times. The genes are TRBV5-5 and TRBJ2-1, with TRBD1 matching 10 bases. With V trimmed by 0 bases and J by 9 bases, 3 bases remained unmatched. The CDR3 has 14 amino acids. The germline V gene encodes CDR1 SGHKS and CDR2 YYEKEE (reference sequence). CDR3 protein: CASSLGTGGIEQFF. CDR3 DNA sequence: TGTGCCAGCAGCTTGGGGACAGGGGGTATTGAGCAGTTCTTC.

CDR3 bases: TGCGCCAGCAGCCGCGGGACAGGACAAAACACCGGGGAGCTGTTTTTT. It encodes CASSRGTGQNTGELFF. The J gene is TRBJ2-2, the V gene TRBV5-1; TRBD1 matches at 8 bases. The J segment lost 2 bases and the V segment lost 4 bases, leaving 7 bases of the junction unmatched. The CDR3 sequence is 16 residues long. CDR1 and CDR2 from the germline V gene are SGHRS and YFSETQ. Drawing the rest from reference TRBV5-1 and TRBJ2-2, the complete variable domain is KAGVTQTPRYLIKTRGQQVTLSCSPISGHRSVSWYQQTPGQGLQFLFEYFSETQRNKGNFPGRFSGRQFSNSRSEMNVSTLELGDSALYLCASSRGTGQNTGELFFGEGSRLTVL.

This clonotype was found once. V gene TRBV7-3 combines with J gene TRBJ2-5; a weak D match, TRBD1 (6 bases). There are 17 residues in the CDR3. V lost 1 base and J lost 1, with 16 bases in between. Germline CDR1 reads SGHTA; CDR2 reads FQGTGA. The CDR3 sequence is CASSLMGSDSAQETQYF. The CDR3 DNA follows: TGTGCCAGCAGCTTAATGGGGTCGGACAGCGCCCAAGAGACCCAGTACTTC.

The rearrangement links TRBV6-2 or TRBV6-3 to TRBJ2-1; TRBD2 matches 13 bases. Germline-derived CDR1 and CDR2 are MNHEY and SVGEGT. There are 14 residues in the CDR3. After removal of 10 bases from V and 9 bases from J, the junction contained 9 bases not matched to a gene. CDR3: CAIQLAGGSREQFF. The CDR3 coding sequence is TGTGCCATCCAACTAGCGGGAGGGTCTCGTGAGCAGTTCTTC.

This chain uses TRBV5-1 with TRBJ2-1, with a tentative D call TRBD2 (6 bases). Looked up from germline, CDR1 is SGHRS and CDR2 is YFSETQ. The V end lost 5 bases, the J end lost 7 bases, and 16 bases lay between the germline ends. The CDR3 runs 14 residues. The DNA of the CDR3 is TGCGCCAGCAGTCCCCGGGAGACTAGGAATGAGCAGTTCTTC. Protein: CASSPRETRNEQFF. The whole variable domain, filled in from reference TRBV5-1 and TRBJ2-1, reads KAGVTQTPRYLIKTRGQQVTLSCSPISGHRSVSWYQQTPGQGLQFLFEYFSETQRNKGNFPGRFSGRQFSNSRSEMNVSTLELGDSALYLCASSPRETRNEQFFGPGTRLTVL.

The chain carries TRBV20-1 and TRBJ2-7; 8 nucleotides align to TRBD1. Looked up from germline, CDR1 is DFQATT and CDR2 is SNEGSKA (reference sequence). The CDR3 spans 13 residues. V lost 6 bases, J lost 5 bases, and 9 bases stayed unmatched. CDR3 in DNA: TGCAGTGCCCCTGGCGACAGGGGTCACGAGCAGTACTTC. Translation gives CSAPGDRGHEQYF.

This clonotype was detected only a few times. The rearrangement uses TRBV11-2 and TRBJ2-5; perhaps D is TRBD1 or TRBD2 (5 bases each). This CDR3 contains 15 residues. CDR1 and CDR2 (germline): SGHAT, FQNNGV. The V end was cut by 1 base, the J end by 0 bases, with 9 bases between. CDR3 in DNA: TGTGCCAGCAGCTTAGGAGGGACGGACCAAGAGACCCAGTACTTC. Its protein product is CASSLGGTDQETQYF.

This clonotype has only a few counts. The V call is TRBV7-2, the J call TRBJ2-3; TRBD2 matches 13 bases. Germline V gene sequence: CDR1 SGHTA, CDR2 FQGNSA. The CDR3 is 20 residues long. J was trimmed by 4 bases and V by 1 base; bases with no gene match: 14. This CDR3 is CASSLGWGTSGKGASDTQYF. CDR3 bases: TGTGCCAGCAGCTTAGGCTGGGGGACTAGCGGGAAAGGGGCTTCAGATACGCAGTATTTT.

Concerning this clonotype itself: The junction departs from germline at one end; a sequencing error may be responsible. The CDR3 sequence is CGAQVSGGRETQYF. In DNA form, the CDR3 reads TGCGGTGCCCAAGTGAGCGGGGGGCGTGAGACCCAGTACTTC. The chain carries TRBV20-1 and TRBJ2-7; 9 nucleotides match TRBD2. The end of the DNA fits TRBJ2-5 better, so the J call may be wrong. Germline assignment: CDR1 DFQATT and CDR2 SNEGSKA (reference sequence). The CDR3 extends over 14 amino acids.

The chain recombines TRBV5-1 with TRBJ1-2; D is perhaps TRBD1 (5 bases). Per germline, CDR1 SGHRS and CDR2 YFSETQ. V lost 4 bases and J 7 bases, leaving 14 bases between the germline ends. The CDR3 covers 13 residues. As DNA, the CDR3 is TGCGCCAGCAGCGTACGGGAGAGGGGTGGCTACACCTTC. As protein: CASSVRERGGYTF.

The gene calls are TRBV15 and TRBJ1-1, with D possibly matching TRBD1 (6 bases). Germline assignment: CDR1 LNHNV and CDR2 YYDKDF (reference sequence). The length of the CDR3 is 17 residues. With 5 bases removed from V and 1 base from J, the gap between germline ends came to 20 bases. CDR3 amino acids: CATSGQRGRDTNTEAFF. CDR3 nucleotide sequence: TGTGCCACCAGCGGACAAAGGGGCAGGGACACGAACACTGAAGCTTTCTTT.

The chain joins TRBV29-1 to TRBJ2-7, with 14 bases lining up with TRBD2. The J call may be incorrect, as the DNA end agrees better with TRBJ2-5. Germline V CDR1 and CDR2: SQVTM, ANQGSEA. There are 17 residues in the CDR3. CDR3 residues: CSVEIPGLAGAGETQYF. CDR3 sequence (DNA): TGCAGCGTTGAGATACCGGGACTAGCGGGGGCGGGGGAGACCCAGTACTTC.

This clonotype was found a few times. The chain carries TRBV6-5 and TRBJ2-7; 10 bases line up with TRBD2. The V gene's germline CDR1 is MNHEY and CDR2 SVGAGI. With 8 bases clipped from V and 8 bases from J, the junction kept 15 bases outside the gene matches. The length of the CDR3 is 15 residues. Written as DNA, the CDR3 is TGTGCCAGCGTCCGGGCTAGCGGGGGAGCTGGACAGCAGTACTTC. This gives the protein CASVRASGGAGQQYF.